The rows below give T cell receptor beta chains drawn from one sample of a study of post-analysis software for immune sequencing data. TCRdb re-analysed the PCR reads in MiXCR, keeping a single row per CDR3 protein. The repertoire has about 540,000 distinct CDR3 sequences, under 40% of them found once; the top ten carry less than 6%. The sample was blood. These receptors were collected from a girl under 18 with multiple sclerosis. Each CDR3 is given with its conserved first and last residue. D genes are given only for firm matches. Size is omitted from some rows. Given values are once, few, many or a class for expanded clones.

V,D,size,J,DNA,CDR3
TRBV7-9,TRBD2,.,TRBJ2-1,TGTGCCAGCAGCTTAGCGCAAGGGACTACAAGCGATGAGCAGTTCTTC,CASSLAQGTTSDEQFF
TRBV20-1,TRBD2,few,TRBJ2-7,TGCAGTGCATCTCCGGGACTAGCGGGGGGTCGAGAGCAGTACTTC,CSASPGLAGGREQYF
TRBV20-1,.,few,TRBJ2-3,TGCAGTGCTATAGGACAGTCACTCACAGATACGCAGTATTTT,CSAIGQSLTDTQYF
TRBV7-9,.,.,TRBJ1-1,TGTGCCAGCAGCTTAGATAGGTCTGAAGCTTTCTTT,CASSLDRSEAFF
TRBV4-1,TRBD1,few,TRBJ1-2,TGCGCCAGCACCCATACCGGGACAGGGGAGATTGGCTACACCTTC,CASTHTGTGEIGYTF
TRBV7-2,TRBD2,.,TRBJ2-7,TGTGCCAGCAGCCCTCCTAAAACTAGCGGTGTGAGGGGCGAGCAGTACTTC,CASSPPKTSGVRGEQYF
TRBV12-3/TRBV12-4,.,.,TRBJ2-7,TGTGCCAGCAGCCTTTTTACTGGGTACTTC,CASSLFTGYF
TRBV12-3/TRBV12-4,.,few,TRBJ1-5,TGTGCCAGCAGCCCCCCCGGGGACCCGAATCAGCCCCAGCATTTT,CASSPPGDPNQPQHF
TRBV3-1,.,.,TRBJ1-3,TGTGCCAGCAGCCAAGACGGGACCTATGGAAACACCATATATTTT,CASSQDGTYGNTIYF
TRBV29-1,.,few,TRBJ2-3,TGCAGCGTTGTTGGACACGTCAGTGGTCTAAATACGCAGTATTTT,CSVVGHVSGLNTQYF
TRBV6-2/TRBV6-3,TRBD2,.,TRBJ2-1,TGTGCCAGCAGTTACGTAGCGGGGGGGCGTCCCCGAAACAATGAGCAGTTCTTC,CASSYVAGGRPRNNEQFF
TRBV25-1,.,.,TRBJ2-2,TGTGCCAGCCGGAGGGACGAAAACACCGGGGAGCTGTTTTTT,CASRRDENTGELFF
TRBV5-1,TRBD1,.,TRBJ2-3,TGCGCCAGCAGCTTAAACAGGGGGCAGGCAGATACGCAGTATTTT,CASSLNRGQADTQYF
TRBV5-1,.,.,TRBJ2-1,TGCGCCAGCAGCTCACAGGGCTCGGGCTGCAATGAGCAGTTCTTC,CASSSQGSGCNEQFF
TRBV5-1,TRBD2,.,TRBJ2-7,TGCGCCAGCAACAACGGGAGGGAGCAGTACTTC,CASNNGREQYF
TRBV2,.,few,TRBJ2-3,TGTGCCAGCAGTGAATTTCAGGGGAGGACAGATACGCAGTATTTT,CASSEFQGRTDTQYF
TRBV7-3,.,.,TRBJ1-1,TGTGACAGCAGCTTCGGGGGGGTCGGGAGCACTGAAGCTTTCTTT,CDSSFGGVGSTEAFF
TRBV4-1,TRBD2,.,TRBJ2-5,TGCGCCAGCAATGGGGGGGATGGGGTACGCCAAGAGACCCAGTACTTC,CASNGGDGVRQETQYF
TRBV20-1,.,few,TRBJ2-6,TGCAGTGCTCAACAGGGAACTGGGGCCAACGTCCTGACTTTC,CSAQQGTGANVLTF
TRBV7-3,.,.,TRBJ1-1,TGTGCCAGCAGCGCAACCGGGACTCTGGAAGCTTTCTTT,CASSATGTLEAFF
TRBV15,.,.,TRBJ1-2,TGTGCCACCAGCAAACCGGGACGCCGGCTGATAGATGGCTACACCTTC,CATSKPGRRLIDGYTF
TRBV5-1,.,.,TRBJ2-7,TGCGCCAGCAGCTGGGAGGCAGGATCCTACGAGCAGTACTTC,CASSWEAGSYEQYF
TRBV10-3,.,few,TRBJ1-6,TGTGCCATCAGTGGGAACCGTAATTCACCCCTCCACTTT,CAISGNRNSPLHF
TRBV5-1,.,.,TRBJ2-3,TGCGCCAGCAGCTTGGAGGTGGGTAGCCCCACAGATACGCAGTATTTT,CASSLEVGSPTDTQYF
TRBV29-1,.,many,TRBJ1-2,TGCAGCGTTGGGTCAGGCTTGGGGAGTGGCTACACCTTC,CSVGSGLGSGYTF
TRBV4-1,.,.,TRBJ2-7,TGCGCCAGCAGCCCCAACCGAGGGGAGCAGTACTTC,CASSPNRGEQYF
TRBV20-1,.,.,TRBJ2-1,TGCAGTGTTAGAGATCGTATTTCCAGCGGACTTAAGGGTGAGCAGTTCTTC,CSVRDRISSGLKGEQFF
TRBV5-1,.,few,TRBJ1-5,TGCGCCAGCAGCTTGGATGGGGCAGGGTCCAATCAGCCCCAGCATTTT,CASSLDGAGSNQPQHF
TRBV6-6,TRBD1,once,TRBJ2-3,TGTGCCAGCAACCGGGACAGGGTAACAGATACGCAGTATTTT,CASNRDRVTDTQYF
TRBV7-9,.,.,TRBJ1-1,TGTGCCAGCAACAATGGGGTGAACACTGAAGCTTTCTTT,CASNNGVNTEAFF
TRBV10-2,TRBD2,.,TRBJ2-1,TGCGCCAGCAGTCATACTAGCGGGGGCGATGAGCAGTTCTTC,CASSHTSGGDEQFF
TRBV20-1,.,.,TRBJ2-1,TGCAGTGCTAGAGATTATGCGAACAATGAGCAGTTCTTC,CSARDYANNEQFF
TRBV4-2,TRBD1,.,TRBJ1-5,TGTGCCAGCAGCCAGACCCGGGACAGGGGGAATCAGCCCCAGCATTTT,CASSQTRDRGNQPQHF
TRBV7-2,.,.,TRBJ2-7,TGTGCCAGCAGCTTATCACCTACAAAGCTCCGGTCCCGCTCCTACGAGCAGTACTTC,CASSLSPTKLRSRSYEQYF
TRBV12-3/TRBV12-4,TRBD1,many,TRBJ2-3,TGTGCCAGCAGTCCCGACAGGGGAACGGATACGCAGTATTTT,CASSPDRGTDTQYF
TRBV9,.,.,TRBJ2-3,TGTGCCAGCAGCGTAGGTGTAGGGGGTGGCACAGATACGCAGTATTTT,CASSVGVGGGTDTQYF
TRBV12-3/TRBV12-4,.,.,TRBJ2-3,TGTGCCAGCAGTTTGGCCGTACTTTGGCGTACGCAGTATTTT,CASSLAVLWRTQYF
TRBV6-1,TRBD1,.,TRBJ2-1,TGTGCCAGCAGTGAGAGACGACAGGGTTGGCTTGGAGCCGGCTCCTACAATGAGCAGTTCTTC,CASSERRQGWLGAGSYNEQFF
TRBV10-3,.,.,TRBJ1-1,TGTGCCATCACGGTGGGTCGGGGAGCGAACACTGAAGCTTTCTTT,CAITVGRGANTEAFF
TRBV5-1,.,once,TRBJ1-1,TGCGCCAGCAGCTTGGAATCAAGACAGATGAACACTGAAGCTTTCTTT,CASSLESRQMNTEAFF
TRBV27,.,few,TRBJ2-5,TGTGCCAGCAGTACCCGACACCAAGAGACCCAGTACTTC,CASSTRHQETQYF
TRBV12-3/TRBV12-4,.,many,TRBJ2-5,TGTGCCAGCAGTCCCTCCGAGACCCAGTACTTC,CASSPSETQYF
TRBV20-1,TRBD2,many,TRBJ2-6,TGCAGTGCTACACTAGCGGCGCTCTCTGGGGCCAACGTCCTGACTTTC,CSATLAALSGANVLTF
TRBV11-2,.,few,TRBJ1-2,TGTGCCAGCAGCCCCCGGACATCTAACTATGGCTACACCTTC,CASSPRTSNYGYTF
TRBV20-1,.,few,TRBJ1-5,TGCAGTGCTACGGGGGCCAATCAGCCCCAGCATTTT,CSATGANQPQHF
TRBV10-2,TRBD1,.,TRBJ2-7,TGCGCCAGCAGCCGGGACAGGCCCTTCTACGAGCAGTACTTC,CASSRDRPFYEQYF
TRBV10-2,.,many,TRBJ2-1,TGCGCCAGCAGTACGGGGGGCCGGGATGAGCAGTTCTTC,CASSTGGRDEQFF
TRBV12-3/TRBV12-4,.,.,TRBJ2-1,TGTGCCAGCACTTTTCCGGGACCCCGGTCCCGTGAGCAGTTCTTC,CASTFPGPRSREQFF
TRBV10-3,.,few,TRBJ2-1,TGTGCCATCAGCAACCAGGACCTGGGTTACAATGAGCAGTTCTTC,CAISNQDLGYNEQFF
TRBV5-1,TRBD2,.,TRBJ2-5,TGCGCCAGCAGCTTGGATTGGGGGGGGACCCAAGAGACCCAGTACTTC,CASSLDWGGTQETQYF
TRBV29-1,.,many,TRBJ2-7,TGCAGCGTTGAAGGGGTCGGGCAGGAGGCGGCCTACGAGCAGTACTTC,CSVEGVGQEAAYEQYF
TRBV24-1,TRBD2,few,TRBJ2-5,TGTGCCACGCAACCGGCGGGGGGGACTTCAGAGACCCAGTACTTC,CATQPAGGTSETQYF
TRBV6-2/TRBV6-3,.,.,TRBJ1-5,TGTGCCAGCAGTTACTTGGGGGGTAGCAATCAGCCCCAGCATTTT,CASSYLGGSNQPQHF
TRBV7-8,.,few,TRBJ1-6,TGTGCCAGCAGCGTGGGACTAGTTAATTCACCCCTCCACTTT,CASSVGLVNSPLHF
TRBV4-1,.,.,TRBJ1-5,TGCGCCAGCAGCCAATCCGGTGCGTTTCAGCCCCAGCATTTT,CASSQSGAFQPQHF
TRBV5-5,TRBD1,.,TRBJ1-2,TGTGCCAGCAGCCGAGACCCGACAGGGCTCCGAAGCTATGGCTACACCTTC,CASSRDPTGLRSYGYTF